These 18 T cell receptor beta chains came from one sample sequenced in a study of cytomegalovirus exposure and HLA in healthy donors. With 60 Vbeta and 13 Jbeta primers, the PCR was carried out. Sequencing used immunoSEQ multiplex PCR; TCRdb keeps in-frame clones, though not all of them. The table lists 25,000 to 40,000 clones, 44% of them singletons. The specimen was PBMCs. Source of these receptors: a woman aged 45 to 65 in good health and CMV-seronegative.

Here the CDR3 reads CASMKGGGANTQYF. CDR3 DNA sequence: TGTGCCAGCATGAAGGGCGGGGGGGCCAATACGCAGTATTTT. The chain has TRBV6-1 and TRBJ2-3; 9 nucleotides align to TRBD2. This CDR3 has 14 residues. The V segment lost 7 bases and the J segment 7 bases; nucleotides outside the gene matches: 9. Per germline, CDR1 MNHNS and CDR2 SASEGT.

In its sample, this clone was seen a few times. The chain couples TRBV27 to TRBJ2-3; 7 nucleotides align to TRBD1. The CDR3 contains 15 residues. V dropped 0 bases and J dropped 1; count of bases not matched to a gene: 1. Germline assignment: CDR1 MNHEY and CDR2 SMNVEV (reference sequence). The CDR3 here is CASSLSGTGTDTQYF. In DNA, the CDR3 is TGTGCCAGCAGTTTATCGGGGACAGGCACAGATACGCAGTATTTT.

In its sample, this clone was seen a few times. This rearrangement joins TRBV2 to TRBJ2-1; the D gene is possibly TRBD1 (5 bases). V was trimmed by 6 bases and J by 1 base, leaving 10 bases between them. Germline V gives CDR1 SNHLY, CDR2 FYNNEI. The CDR3 loop spans 14 amino acids. This chain's CDR3 is CASRFDRSYNEQFF. The CDR3 nucleotides read TGTGCCAGCAGATTTGACAGATCCTACAATGAGCAGTTCTTC.

The genes are TRBV6-6 and TRBJ2-3, with D unclear. The CDR3 covers 12 residues. The germline V gene encodes CDR1 MNHNY and CDR2 SVGAGI (reference sequence). The V end lost 8 bases, the J end lost 5 bases, and 11 bases lay between the germline ends. CDR3 DNA sequence: TGTGCCAGCCGCGGCTCCGGAGATACGCAGTATTTT. It encodes CASRGSGDTQYF.

The chain uses TRBV7-8 and TRBJ1-6, with 9 nucleotides matching TRBD1. This CDR3 region has 18 residues. V was clipped by 5 bases and J by 10 bases; unmatched bases: 18. Germline CDR1 reads SGHVS; CDR2 reads FQNEAQ. In nucleotides, the CDR3 is TGTGCCAGCAGCCGCCCCCCGGGACAGGGCCTGCCTGGGTCACCCCTCCACTTT. Translated: CASSRPPGQGLPGSPLHF.

This chain joins TRBV28 and TRBJ2-7; D not resolved. CDR3 length: 13 residues. Trimming removed 7 bases at V and 1 base at J, with 11 bases between. In germline, CDR1 is MDHEN, CDR2 SYDVKM. The CDR3 DNA follows: TGTGCCAGCACCTCCGCGCCGTCCTACGAGCAGTACTTC. This encodes CASTSAPSYEQYF.

A word on this clone: In the same sample, other DNA sequences code for this CDR3. The chain joins TRBV4-1 to TRBJ1-1; TRBD1 aligns across 7 bases. Germline-derived CDR1 and CDR2 are MGHRA and YSYEKL. V shed 3 bases, J shed 5 bases, and the junction held 9 bases outside the gene matches. The CDR3 runs to 15 residues. CDR3 in DNA: TGCGCCAGCAGCCAGGCTTACAGGGGAAGGACTGAAGCTTTCTTT. It translates to CASSQAYRGRTEAFF.

The chain recombines TRBV6-5 with TRBJ2-1, with 10 bases lining up with TRBD2. Germline-derived CDR1 and CDR2 are MNHEY and SVGAGI. The V segment lost 5 bases and the J segment 16 bases; nucleotides outside the gene matches: 8. CDR3 size: 12 residues. In nucleotides, the CDR3 is TGTGCCAGCAGTGCCCAAGGGACTAGCGATTTCTTC. It encodes CASSAQGTSDFF.

This clone was observed a few times. The rearrangement links TRBV5-4 to TRBJ2-7, with a tentative D call TRBD2 (6 bases). This CDR3 is built from 15 residues. The V end was cut by 4 bases, the J end by 7 bases, with 21 bases between. In germline, CDR1 is SGHNT, CDR2 YYREEE (reference sequence). The chain's CDR3 is CASSVETSSRGEQYF. CDR3 nucleotides: TGTGCCAGCAGCGTGGAGACTAGTTCCCGGGGGGAGCAGTACTTC.

The CDR3 protein is CASSESASVREQFF. As DNA, the CDR3 is TGTGCCAGCAGTGAATCGGCTAGCGTAAGGGAGCAGTTCTTC. V usage is TRBV6-4 and J usage is TRBJ2-1; a possible D gene is TRBD2 (6 bases). The ends were cut back, 3 bases at V and 10 bases at J, with 16 bases in the middle. The germline gives CDR1 MRHNA, CDR2 SNTAGT. The CDR3 totals 14 residues.

This clone was seen a few times. This chain uses TRBV12-5 with TRBJ1-2; 9 bases align to TRBD1. Germline V lookup: CDR1 LGHNT, CDR2 FRNRAP. The J segment lost 6 bases and the V segment lost 7 bases, leaving 12 bases of the junction unmatched. The CDR3 is 15 residues long. The CDR3 sequence is CASAPTGGVLDGYTF. In nucleotides, the CDR3 is TGTGCTAGTGCCCCGACAGGGGGAGTGCTAGATGGCTACACCTTC.

The chain employs TRBV19 and TRBJ2-1; 8 bases are shared with TRBD2. CDR3 length: 16 residues. Looked up from germline, CDR1 is LNHDA and CDR2 is SQIVND (reference sequence). V gave up 3 bases and J gave up 4 bases; unmatched junction bases: 8. The CDR3 coding sequence is TGTGCCAGTAGTATCTATACTAGCGGAAGTTACAATGAGCAGTTCTTC. This encodes CASSIYTSGSYNEQFF.

This clone was counted only a few times. This rearrangement joins TRBV28 to TRBJ1-2; 8 bases are a match to TRBD1. The CDR3 has 14 residues. V lost 6 bases, J lost 2 bases, and 5 bases stayed unmatched. Looked up from germline, CDR1 is MDHEN and CDR2 is SYDVKM. CDR3 in amino acids: CASSQGQVNYGYTF. The CDR3 nucleotides read TGTGCCAGCAGCCAGGGACAGGTCAACTATGGCTACACCTTC.

This clone was seen only a few times. This chain uses TRBV15 with TRBJ1-1; tentatively, D is TRBD1 (5 bases). CDR1 and CDR2 (germline): LNHNV, YYDKDF (reference sequence). The V and J ends lost 3 bases and 1 base respectively, with 9 bases between them. The CDR3 has 14 amino acids. CDR3 DNA: TGTGCCACCAGCAGGTTCGACAGGAACACTGAAGCTTTCTTT. Amino acids: CATSRFDRNTEAFF.

This clone was observed a few times. The chain is built from TRBV10-3 and TRBJ2-3; 8 nucleotides align to TRBD2. The V gene's germline CDR1 is ENHRY and CDR2 SYGVKD. The CDR3 is 16 residues long. J lost 0 bases, V lost 4 bases, and 6 bases had no gene match. The CDR3 protein is CAISGEKRESTDTQYF. The CDR3 DNA is TGTGCCATCAGTGGGGAGAAGCGGGAGAGCACAGATACGCAGTATTTT.

This clone was seen more than once but under ten times. The V call is TRBV9, the J call TRBJ2-7; D is possibly TRBD1 (5 bases). The CDR3 runs to 16 residues. V shed 0 bases and J shed 6 bases, with 19 bases lying between them. CDR1 SGDLS and CDR2 YYNGEE come from the germline V gene. CDR3 protein: CASSVAVRSSRGEQYF. CDR3 in DNA: TGTGCCAGCAGCGTAGCTGTCAGGTCTAGTAGGGGCGAGCAGTACTTC.

The rearrangement links TRBV5-1 to TRBJ2-2; possible D gene TRBD1, 6 bases. Germline V gives CDR1 SGHRS, CDR2 YFSETQ. Trimming removed 4 bases at V and 6 bases at J, with 13 bases between. This CDR3 spans 14 amino acids. The CDR3 protein is CASSTQGQAGELFF. The CDR3 DNA is TGCGCCAGCAGCACACAGGGTCAGGCCGGGGAGCTGTTTTTT.

This sequence joins TRBV12-5 and TRBJ1-3, with 7 bases fitting TRBD1. This CDR3 contains 14 residues. The germline gives CDR1 LGHNT, CDR2 FRNRAP. Germline trimming cut 5 bases from V and 0 bases from J; bases unmatched to any gene: 1. In nucleotides, the CDR3 is TGTGCTAGTGGTCAGGGGGTCTCTGGAAACACCATATATTTT. This encodes CASGQGVSGNTIYF.